The source of this T cell receptor beta chain is a study of CD8+ T cells in alopecia areata. Study overall: Percent affected scalp area, the SALT score, rated treated patients' severity. Study-wide findings and caveats: Among the top 100, expanded CD8+ clones, as well as scalp clonality, were significantly decreased by tofacitinib.

Described treatment: oral pan-JAK inhibitor, 5-10 mg twice daily. Specimens obtained from alopecia areata patients comprised lesional scalp punch biopsies and peripheral blood. Extracted RNA was reverse transcribed into cDNA, the sequencing template. Using immunoSEQ multiplex PCR, the repertoire was profiled, and TCRdb retains in-frame clones only, with some absent. The sample has about 150,000 clones, less than 70% seen once. The CDR3 is made up of 15 amino acids. The junction had 10 bases not matched to a gene; V was cut back by 7 bases and J by 4 bases. Germline V gives CDR1 LNHDA, CDR2 SQIVND (reference sequence). Remarks on this clone: The target antigen is unknown.

This chain uses TRBV19 with TRBJ1-5; 7 nucleotides line up with TRBD1. The origin of this receptor is a human donor with alopecia areata. This material consisted of CD4+ T cells sorted from blood, taken at week 4, from a patient treated with tofacitinib. The CDR3 region is CASTIPDRVNQPQHF. The CDR3 nucleotides read TGTGCCAGTACAATCCCTGACAGGGTAAATCAGCCCCAGCATTTT.